This T cell receptor (beta chain) stems from a study of blood T cell repertoires in COVID-19. Per the original methods: Estimation of nucleated cell counts was performed using reference gene primer amplification. Libraries were prepared by immunoSEQ multiplex PCR; TCRdb keeps only in-frame clonotypes and omits some of them. The V and J calls and the clone size are those of that table, but D and trimming were determined from the DNA. The sample has 220,000 or so clones; 82% are singletons. Participants were aged about 18 to 90 years, lived in roughly 23 US areas, and enrolled virtually. CDR3 size: 16 residues. V was pared by 6 bases and J by 5 bases, with 16 bases of the junction left unmatched. Germline V gives CDR1 ENHRY, CDR2 SYGVKD.

The chain carries TRBV10-3 and TRBJ2-7; 7 nucleotides align to TRBD2. This receptor was obtained from an older woman who had recovered from COVID-19. The sample comprised PBMCs or T cells enriched from blood (not recorded which). The CDR3 DNA sequence: TGTGCCATCAGGGACTCGGCGGGAGTGCAGAGGGACGAGCAGTACTTC. Encoded protein: CAIRDSAGVQRDEQYF.